One and the same sample provided the 17 T cell receptor beta chains below, sequenced in a study of control samples from healthy donors and cancer patients. Sequenced by immunoSEQ multiplex PCR; TCRdb stores in-frame clones only, minus some. The repertoire holds about 77,000 clones, with 80% to 95% as singletons. The source material was blood. These receptors came from a woman in her sixties in good health.

This clone has just one count. The gene calls are TRBV4-1 and TRBJ2-2; 11 positions agree with TRBD2. Trimming at V came to 1 base and at J to 7 bases, leaving 8 bases not matched to a gene. The germline gives CDR1 MGHRA, CDR2 YSYEKL. The CDR3 is made up of 17 amino acids. The CDR3 sequence: CASSQAAVAGGGGELFF. In DNA, the CDR3 is TGCGCCAGCAGCCAAGCGGCGGTAGCGGGAGGGGGCGGGGAGCTGTTTTTT.

The J gene is TRBJ2-1, the V gene TRBV18; D possibly corresponds to TRBD2 (5 bases). Germline V lookup: CDR1 KGHSH, CDR2 LQKENI. V was pared by 5 bases and J by 2 bases, with 13 bases between. CDR3 length: 15 residues. The CDR3 DNA reads TGTGCCAGCTCAGTTTGGACTTCCCCCTACAATGAGCAGTTCTTC. Translation gives CASSVWTSPYNEQFF.

This chain links TRBV6-1 with TRBJ1-2, with a weak D call TRBD1 (5 bases). Looked up from germline, CDR1 is MNHNS and CDR2 is SASEGT. The CDR3 extends over 14 amino acids. The V end was cut by 2 bases, the J end by 7 bases, with 14 bases between. CDR3 DNA sequence: TGTGCCAGCAGTGAACGGGGCAGATCGGGTGGCTACACCTTC. Amino acid sequence: CASSERGRSGGYTF.

The CDR3 nucleotides are TGCGCCAGCAGCTTACAACTAGCGGGGCCTCGAGGGGAGACCCAGTACTTC. Protein sequence: CASSLQLAGPRGETQYF. The chain is built from TRBV5-1 and TRBJ2-5, with 10 bases matching TRBD2. Germline V gene lookup returns CDR1 SGHRS and CDR2 YFSETQ. V was pared by 2 bases and J by 5 bases, with 12 bases of the junction left unmatched. The CDR3 spans 17 residues.

The gene calls are TRBV19 and TRBJ2-2; 12 bases agree with TRBD2. CDR1 and CDR2 from the germline V gene are LNHDA and SQIVND (reference sequence). The CDR3 length is 18 residues. V lost 1 base to trimming and J lost 5 bases; unmatched junction nucleotides: 8. CDR3 sequence reads: CASSIGRLAGALTGELFF. The CDR3 nucleotides are TGTGCCAGTAGTATAGGGCGACTAGCGGGAGCCCTAACCGGGGAGCTGTTTTTT.

The chain uses TRBV7-9 and TRBJ1-3; 7 positions match TRBD1. The V segment lost 4 bases and the J segment 2 bases; nucleotides outside the gene matches: 8. The CDR3 loop spans 16 amino acids. CDR1 is SEHNR and CDR2 is FQNEAQ in the germline V gene (reference sequence). CDR3 nucleotide sequence: TGTGCCAGCAGCTCACCGTGGGGGACAGCTGGAAACACCATATATTTT. Its translation: CASSSPWGTAGNTIYF.

V gene TRBV4-3 combines with J gene TRBJ2-3; maybe TRBD1 (5 bases). V was cut by 4 bases and J by 1 base, with 9 bases left in between. The CDR3 loop spans 14 amino acids. Per the germline V gene, CDR1 is LGHNA and CDR2 is YSLEER. The CDR3 nucleotides read TGCGCCAGCAGCCCCCTAGGGGGCACAGATACGCAGTATTTT. Its translation: CASSPLGGTDTQYF.

The chain couples TRBV28 to TRBJ2-1; D is perhaps TRBD1 (6 bases). V lost 8 bases and J lost 4, with 9 bases in between. Germline lookup yields CDR1 MDHEN and CDR2 SYDVKM. The CDR3 totals 12 residues. The CDR3 here is CASGQSYNEQFF. CDR3 DNA sequence: TGTGCCAGCGGACAGTCTTACAATGAGCAGTTCTTC.

The J gene is TRBJ1-1, the V gene TRBV27; D gene unclear. V was pared by 0 bases and J by 3 bases, with 8 bases between. The CDR3 is 14 residues long. Germline lookup yields CDR1 MNHEY and CDR2 SMNVEV (reference sequence). The CDR3 is CASSLSAGYTEAFF. In DNA form, the CDR3 reads TGTGCCAGCAGTTTATCTGCGGGGTACACTGAAGCTTTCTTT.

The V gene is TRBV20-1, the J gene TRBJ2-7; 7 bases align to TRBD1. Germline CDR1 is DFQATT and CDR2 is SNEGSKA (reference sequence). There are 11 residues in the CDR3. V shed 6 bases and J 6 bases; nucleotides not matched to a gene: 5. CDR3: CSARQGVEQYF. The CDR3 DNA reads as TGCAGTGCACGGCAGGGGGTCGAGCAGTACTTC.

The gene calls are TRBV3-1 (or the pseudogene TRBV3-2) and TRBJ2-3; TRBD2 matches at 8 bases. This CDR3 region has 15 residues. Trimming removed 5 bases from V and 8 bases from J; junction bases left unmatched: 12. Germline lookup yields CDR1 LGHDT and CDR2 YNNKEL (reference sequence). The CDR3 spells CASSSPQREIGTQYF. The CDR3 region has the DNA TGTGCCAGCAGCTCCCCACAGCGGGAGATAGGTACGCAGTATTTT.

The V gene is TRBV4-2, the J gene TRBJ2-1; either TRBD1 or TRBD2 may supply D (5 bases each). CDR3 size: 14 residues. CDR1 LGHNA and CDR2 YNFKEQ come from the germline V gene. V lost 5 bases to trimming and J lost 0 bases, with 8 bases between them. The CDR3 loop is CASSEGPSYNEQFF. The CDR3 region has the DNA TGTGCCAGCAGCGAGGGGCCCTCCTACAATGAGCAGTTCTTC.

This clone showed up just a few times. V usage is TRBV24-1 and J usage is TRBJ1-1; D is undetermined. Trimming removed 3 bases at V and 11 bases at J, with 12 bases between. Germline V lookup: CDR1 KGHDR, CDR2 SFDVKD. CDR3 length: 12 residues. The CDR3 DNA reads TGTGCCACCAGTGATGGCCCATTTGGGGCTTTCTTT. Its translation: CATSDGPFGAFF.

The table lists this clone with a few counts. The chain joins TRBV28 to TRBJ2-1; 9 bases map to TRBD2. Trimming removed 5 bases from V and 3 bases from J; junction bases left unmatched: 17. From germline, CDR1 is MDHEN and CDR2 SYDVKM. CDR3 length equals 19 residues. The CDR3: CASSPRTRTVAGVYNEQFF. DNA for the CDR3: TGTGCCAGCAGTCCCCGAACCCGAACGGTAGCGGGAGTCTACAATGAGCAGTTCTTC. Combining the CDR3 with reference TRBV28 and TRBJ2-1 gives the whole variable domain DVKVTQSSRYLVKRTGEKVFLECVQDMDHENMFWYRQDPGLGLRLIYFSYDVKMKEKGDIPEGYSVSREKKERFSLILESASTNQTSMYLCASSPRTRTVAGVYNEQFFGPGTRLTVL.

This chain connects TRBV3-1 (or the pseudogene TRBV3-2) to TRBJ2-7; D ambiguous. Per the germline V gene, CDR1 is LGHDT and CDR2 is YNNKEL (reference sequence). Trimming stripped 1 base from V and 11 bases from J, with 15 bases between. CDR3 length equals 13 residues. This CDR3 is CASSQGLSGLEYF. DNA of the CDR3: TGTGCCAGCAGCCAAGGATTGTCAGGTTTGGAGTACTTC.

The chain joins TRBV5-1 to TRBJ2-2, with 11 nucleotides matching TRBD2. CDR1 and CDR2 from the germline V gene are SGHRS and YFSETQ. The CDR3 covers 16 residues. With 2 bases clipped from V and 1 base from J, the junction kept 1 base outside the gene matches. The CDR3 here is CASSFLAGGNTGELFF. CDR3 DNA sequence: TGCGCCAGCAGCTTTCTAGCGGGAGGGAACACCGGGGAGCTGTTTTTT.

The chain uses TRBV5-4 and TRBJ1-1, with D perhaps matching TRBD1 (6 bases). The germline gives CDR1 SGHNT, CDR2 YYREEE (reference sequence). V was cut by 6 bases and J by 2 bases, with 17 bases left in between. The CDR3 runs 15 residues. In nucleotides, the CDR3 is TGTGCCAGCAACCGGGGGGGGCAGACAAACACTGAAGCTTTCTTT. Translation: CASNRGGQTNTEAFF. Full variable domain (remainder filled in from reference TRBV5-4 and TRBJ1-1): ETGVTQSPTHLIKTRGQQVTLRCSSQSGHNTVSWYQQALGQGPQFIFQYYREEENGRGNFPPRFSGLQFPNYSSELNVNALELDDSALYLCASNRGGQTNTEAFFGQGTRLTVV.